This T cell receptor beta chain was profiled in a study of regulatory T cells in long-lasting Graves disease. In its sample, this clonotype was seen a few times. Assembly of TCR beta libraries relied on iRepertoire HTBI primers together with Arm-PCR of CDR3 regions. TCRdb redid the calling of the multiplex PCR reads with MiXCR, one entry per CDR3 protein. Found here are 370,000 or so distinct CDR3 sequences, around 15% of them singletons; the top ten hold around 21%. The time point denotes: newly diagnosed GD, antithyroid drugs for less than 3 months. RNA isolated from PBMCs was used to make the TCR library. These same data were also listed under a study on T cells in Graves' hyperthyroidism and ophthalmopathy.

This TCR came from a young woman with Graves disease. The sequencing here drew on peripheral blood mononuclear cells (PBMCs), taken at new diagnosis, from a patient treated with antithyroid drugs.

The CDR3 protein is CASSLNGQMNTEAFF. The CDR3 coding sequence is TGTGCCAGCAGTTTAAACGGACAGATGAACACTGAAGCTTTCTTT. The chain recombines TRBV28 with TRBJ1-1; perhaps TRBD1 as D (6 bases). The CDR3 totals 15 residues. The V end lost 2 bases, the J end lost 0 bases, and 10 bases lay between the germline ends. Germline V lookup: CDR1 MDHEN, CDR2 SYDVKM.